The source of this T cell receptor (beta chain) is a study of sequential checkpoint blockade in melanoma. The wider study: Randomization was 1:1 between first-line nivolumab→ipilimumab and ipilimumab→nivolumab. Each arm's sequence ended with maintenance nivolumab.

Using immunoSEQ multiplex PCR, the repertoire was profiled, and TCRdb retains in-frame clones only, with some absent. The sample has 13,000 to 15,000 clones; under 65% are singletons. The treatment denotes: randomized to nivolumab then ipilimumab (arm A) or the reverse (arm B). Sorted cells were live CD3+CD8+, lacking CD19 and CD56, from PBMCs. Germline assignment: CDR1 MGHRA and CDR2 YSYEKL. The CDR3 is 11 amino acids. Trimming shortened V by 3 bases and J by 5 bases, and 4 bases separated the two germline ends. The chain carries TRBV4-1 and TRBJ1-1, with D uncertain. Sample: CD8+ T cells sorted from blood (inferred from file names), taken from a patient given nivolumab and ipilimumab in sequence. The receptor was isolated from a human donor with melanoma. The DNA for the CDR3 is TGCGCCAGCAGCCAGAGTACTGAAGCTTTCTTT. Translated: CASSQSTEAFF.